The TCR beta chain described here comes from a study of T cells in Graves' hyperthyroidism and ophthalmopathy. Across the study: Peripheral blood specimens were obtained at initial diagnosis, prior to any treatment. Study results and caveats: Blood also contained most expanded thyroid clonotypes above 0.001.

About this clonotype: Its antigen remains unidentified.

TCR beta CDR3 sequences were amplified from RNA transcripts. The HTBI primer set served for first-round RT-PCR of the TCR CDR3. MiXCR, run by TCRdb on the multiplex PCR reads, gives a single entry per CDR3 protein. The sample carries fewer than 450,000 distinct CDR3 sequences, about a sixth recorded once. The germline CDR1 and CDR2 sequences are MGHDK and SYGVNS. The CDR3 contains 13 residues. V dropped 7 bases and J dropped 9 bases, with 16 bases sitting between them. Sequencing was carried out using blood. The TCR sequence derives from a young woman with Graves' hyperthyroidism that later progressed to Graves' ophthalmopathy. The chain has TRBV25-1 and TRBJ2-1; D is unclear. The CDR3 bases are TGTGCCAGCAAACGGCCCTCAGGCCGTGAGCAGTTCTTC. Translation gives CASKRPSGREQFF.